This T cell receptor beta chain derives from a study of identical twins. The V end was cut by 4 bases, the J end by 5 bases, with 5 bases between. From germline, CDR1 is SGHTA and CDR2 FQGNSA. The CDR3 is 12 residues long. TCRdb ran MiXCR on the 5' RACE reads and lists one entry per CDR3 protein. The data show 210,000 or so distinct CDR3 sequences, around 15% seen once. This clonotype came up a few times. These records were also assigned to another study, of T cells expressing NK-cell markers.

The sequence came from a woman aged 18 to 35 in good health. The chain carries TRBV7-2 and TRBJ2-2, with TRBD1 as a possible D gene (5 bases). Sequences were obtained from CD8+ T cells sorted from blood. The CDR3, as DNA: TGTGCCAGCAGCTGGACAACCGGGGAGCTGTTTTTT. Translated: CASSWTTGELFF.